This TCR beta chain was found in a study of T cell responses to AZD1222 COVID-19 vaccine. Data came from immunoSEQ multiplex PCR; TCRdb stores just in-frame clones and leaves some out. The sample has roughly 55,000 clones, 70% to 90% seen once; the top ten hold just under 4%. This clone was found a few times. Its specificity is unknown. Study-level findings and limits: Dominant at 160-218 and 743-854, vaccine-associated CD4 TCRs also spanned spike. Repertoires were obtained only post-peak T cell response. Nearly half of unique spike-specific TCRs reportedly avoided B.1.351 and B.1.1.7 mutated regions. Donor demographics were predominantly white British with a female majority; clonal diversity may be underestimated.

CDR1 and CDR2 from the germline V gene are LNHDA and SQIVND (reference sequence). Trimming shortened V by 4 bases and J by 7 bases, and 14 bases separated the two germline ends. The CDR3 runs to 15 residues. This receptor was obtained from an adult in good health. The chain recombines TRBV19 with TRBJ1-6; D might be TRBD1 (6 bases). The sample in question was peripheral blood, obtained on day 0 of AZD1222 vaccination. In nucleotides, the CDR3 is TGTGCCAGTAGTAGGGCAGGGGTAGGGAATTCACCCCTCCACTTT. Its protein product is CASSRAGVGNSPLHF.